These 30 T cell receptor beta chains were all obtained from the same sample, sequenced in a study of cytomegalovirus exposure and HLA in healthy donors. The PCR had 60 Vbeta and 13 Jbeta primers. TCRdb's table, derived via immunoSEQ multiplex PCR, lists solely in-frame clones and lacks some. The table for this sample gives more than 200,000 clones. The sample comprised PBMCs. Receptors were obtained from a woman under 40 in good health and CMV-seropositive.

The chain uses TRBV7-2 and TRBJ2-7; a weak D match, TRBD1 (6 bases). The CDR3 totals 14 residues. The germline V gene encodes CDR1 SGHTA and CDR2 FQGNSA. Trimming shortened V by 1 base and J by 5 bases, and 12 bases separated the two germline ends. CDR3 DNA sequence: TGTGCCAGCAGCTTAGTGGCAGGGGCTAACGAGCAGTACTTC. Translation: CASSLVAGANEQYF.

The chain links TRBV6-1 to TRBJ2-5; D remains unclear. The J call is uncertain, as TRBJ2-7 better fits the DNA end. The germline gives CDR1 MNHNS, CDR2 SASEGT. The CDR3 totals 8 residues. CDR3 region: CASYEQYF. The CDR3 DNA sequence: TGTGCGAGCTACGAGCAGTACTTC.

Points on this clone: This CDR3 is also generated by other DNA sequences in the sample. The CDR3 sequence: CASSTRRRGYTDTQYF. The CDR3 DNA reads as TGTGCCAGCAGTACCCGGCGGCGGGGGTACACAGATACGCAGTATTTT. V usage is TRBV28 and J usage is TRBJ2-3, with TRBD2 matching over 7 bases. Germline CDR1 MDHEN, CDR2 SYDVKM. The length of the CDR3 is 16 residues. Losses at the gene ends were 5 bases for V and 2 bases for J; bases not matched to a gene: 10. Together with reference TRBV28 and TRBJ2-3, the CDR3 gives the full variable domain: DVKVTQSSRYLVKRTGEKVFLECVQDMDHENMFWYRQDPGLGLRLIYFSYDVKMKEKGDIPEGYSVSREKKERFSLILESASTNQTSMYLCASSTRRRGYTDTQYFGPGTRLTVL.

The genes are TRBV30 and TRBJ1-5; tentatively, D is TRBD1 (5 bases). Germline CDR1 reads GTSNPN; CDR2 reads SVGIG (reference sequence). Trimming removed 2 bases from V and 2 bases from J, with 22 bases in between. The CDR3 is 18 residues long. The CDR3 reads CAWSSGGHGGSGNQPQHF. CDR3 nucleotides: TGTGCCTGGAGTAGCGGCGGACACGGGGGTAGTGGCAATCAGCCCCAGCATTTT. The full variable domain, with the rest looked up from reference TRBV30 and TRBJ1-5, is SQTIHQWPATLVQPVGSPLSLECTVEGTSNPNLYWYRQAAGRGLQLLFYSVGIGQISSEVPQNLSASRPQDRQFILSSKKLLLSDSGFYLCAWSSGGHGGSGNQPQHFGDGTRLSIL.

The V gene is TRBV7-2, the J gene TRBJ2-7, with no clear D. Germline V gene sequence: CDR1 SGHTA, CDR2 FQGNSA. V gave up 4 bases and J gave up 5 bases, with 9 bases separating them. CDR3 length equals 12 residues. CDR3 in amino acids: CASSYSSDEQYF. As DNA, the CDR3 is TGTGCCAGCAGCTATAGTTCCGACGAGCAGTACTTC.

V and J are TRBV5-6 and TRBJ2-7, with a possible D match to TRBD2 (6 bases). Germline V lookup: CDR1 SGHDT, CDR2 YYEEEE. The V end lost 2 bases, the J end lost 5 bases, and 11 bases lay between the germline ends. The CDR3 is 13 amino acids. CDR3 nucleotides: TGTGCCAGCAGCTTCGAAGCGGGCCACGAGCAGTACTTC. As protein: CASSFEAGHEQYF. The variable domain in full, completed from reference TRBV5-6 and TRBJ2-7, reads DAGVTQSPTHLIKTRGQQVTLRCSPKSGHDTVSWYQQALGQGPQFIFQYYEEEERQRGNFPDRFSGHQFPNYSSELNVNALLLGDSALYLCASSFEAGHEQYFGPGTRLTVT.

V and J are TRBV28 and TRBJ2-7; D is uncertain. The CDR3 is 12 amino acids. In germline, CDR1 is MDHEN, CDR2 SYDVKM. Trimming took 1 base from V and 2 from J, leaving 3 bases between them. The CDR3 coding sequence is TGTGCCAGCAGTTTATCTACCTACGAGCAGTACTTC. Protein sequence: CASSLSTYEQYF.

The V and J genes are TRBV5-1 and TRBJ2-6, with TRBD1 matching over 10 bases. The germline gives CDR1 SGHRS, CDR2 YFSETQ. J was trimmed by 4 bases and V by 3 bases; bases with no gene match: 13. CDR3 size: 19 residues. The CDR3 DNA is TGCGCCAGCAGCTGGGGGGGACAGGGGACATCGGCGGGGGCCAACGTCCTGACTTTC. Translating it yields CASSWGGQGTSAGANVLTF.

The chain has TRBV5-1 and TRBJ1-4; unclear D gene. The CDR3 has 14 amino acids. V shed 5 bases and J shed 0 bases, with 8 bases lying between them. Germline CDR1 reads SGHRS; CDR2 reads YFSETQ. The CDR3 loop is CASRRDATNEKLFF. The DNA of the CDR3 is TGCGCCAGCAGACGGGATGCAACTAATGAAAAACTGTTTTTT.

The rearrangement joins TRBV19 to TRBJ1-5; possible D gene TRBD1, 5 bases. CDR1 and CDR2 from the germline V gene are LNHDA and SQIVND (reference sequence). This CDR3 region has 16 residues. The ends were cut back, 7 bases at V and 4 bases at J, with 20 bases in the middle. This chain's CDR3 is CASTTLGRGANQPQHF. As DNA, the CDR3 is TGTGCCAGTACCACTCTCGGAAGGGGCGCAAATCAGCCCCAGCATTTT.

This chain links TRBV29-1 with TRBJ2-1; 10 bases map to TRBD2. V was clipped by 5 bases and J by 4 bases; unmatched bases: 5. The CDR3 covers 14 residues. Germline CDR1 SQVTM, CDR2 ANQGSEA. CDR3 bases: TGCAGCGTTACAACTAGCGGGACGTACAATGAGCAGTTCTTC. Translating gives CSVTTSGTYNEQFF.

This chain joins TRBV2 and TRBJ1-6, with TRBD1 identical over 7 bases. The V segment lost 6 bases and the J segment 0 bases; nucleotides outside the gene matches: 11. Germline assignment: CDR1 SNHLY and CDR2 FYNNEI. CDR3 length: 18 residues. Here the CDR3 DNA reads TGTGCCAGCAGAGGCCAGGGGGGCCAGAGCTCCTATAATTCACCCCTCCACTTT. It is translated as CASRGQGGQSSYNSPLHF. Together with reference TRBV2 and TRBJ1-6, the CDR3 gives the full variable domain: EPEVTQTPSHQVTQMGQEVILRCVPISNHLYFYWYRQILGQKVEFLVSFYNNEISEKSEIFDDQFSVERPDGSNFTLKIRSTKLEDSAMYFCASRGQGGQSSYNSPLHFGNGTRLTVT.

This chain links TRBV19 with TRBJ1-1, with D unclear. CDR3 length: 15 residues. The germline V gene encodes CDR1 LNHDA and CDR2 SQIVND (reference sequence). V was cut by 6 bases and J by 2 bases, with 16 bases left in between. CDR3 sequence reads: CASSPNTGGNTEAFF. For the CDR3, the DNA is TGTGCCAGTAGCCCCAACACGGGAGGCAACACTGAAGCTTTCTTT.

The chain is built from TRBV5-6 and TRBJ2-3; D gene ambiguous. This CDR3 is built from 13 residues. The germline gives CDR1 SGHDT, CDR2 YYEEEE. V lost 6 bases and J 2 bases, leaving 10 bases between the germline ends. The CDR3 DNA reads TGTGCCAGCACTTCGAGCTACACAGATACGCAGTATTTT. This translates into CASTSSYTDTQYF.

The rearrangement joins TRBV12-2 to TRBJ1-1. TRBV12-2 is deemed a pseudogene. The CDR3 length is 17 residues. The CDR3 region has the DNA TGTGCAAGTCGCTTAATCCCTGGACTGTTGGGTAACACTGAAGCTTTCTTT. This encodes CASRLIPGLLGNTEAFF.

The chain employs TRBV5-1 and TRBJ1-5; D gene unclear. Trimming took off 2 bases at V and 4 bases at J, with 7 bases between the two ends. This CDR3 has 13 amino acids. Germline assignment: CDR1 SGHRS and CDR2 YFSETQ. The CDR3 region is CASSLYMNQPQHF. The CDR3 coding sequence is TGCGCCAGCAGCTTATATATGAATCAGCCCCAGCATTTT. The full variable domain, with the rest looked up from reference TRBV5-1 and TRBJ1-5, is KAGVTQTPRYLIKTRGQQVTLSCSPISGHRSVSWYQQTPGQGLQFLFEYFSETQRNKGNFPGRFSGRQFSNSRSEMNVSTLELGDSALYLCASSLYMNQPQHFGDGTRLSIL.

This chain joins TRBV16 and TRBJ2-1, with 7 bases aligning to TRBD2. The CDR3 has 16 amino acids. V trimming: 2 bases; J trimming: 4 bases; junction bases outside the gene matches: 8. Germline assignment: CDR1 KGHSY and CDR2 FQNENV. In nucleotides, the CDR3 is TGTGCCAGCAGCCAAGGGCAGCGGGGTGGATACAATGAGCAGTTCTTC. Its protein is CASSQGQRGGYNEQFF.

The rearrangement uses TRBV4-3 and TRBJ1-1; no clear D gene. V was pared by 2 bases and J by 4 bases, with 11 bases between. The CDR3 is 14 amino acids. The germline CDR1 and CDR2 sequences are LGHNA and YSLEER. The CDR3 DNA is TGCGCCAGCAGCCAAACAAGAATTTCCACTGAAGCTTTCTTT. This encodes CASSQTRISTEAFF.

On this clone itself: Additional DNA sequences in this sample encode the identical CDR3. The chain carries TRBV7-9 and TRBJ2-7; D remains ambiguous. V dropped 1 base and J dropped 0 bases, with 7 bases sitting between them. Per the germline V gene, CDR1 is SEHNR and CDR2 is FQNEAQ (reference sequence). The CDR3 sequence is 14 residues long. DNA of the CDR3: TGTGCCAGCAGCTTAGGGCTCAGCTCCTACGAGCAGTACTTC. This sequence encodes CASSLGLSSYEQYF.

This chain joins TRBV7-6 and TRBJ2-7; 9 bases are a match to TRBD2. The V gene end was trimmed by 5 bases and the J gene end by 6 bases; junction bases not matched to a gene: 8. Germline values: CDR1 SGHVS, CDR2 FNYEAQ. CDR3 size: 14 residues. The CDR3 coding sequence is TGTGCCAGCAGCAGAGTAGCGGGGGAGAGCGAGCAGTACTTC. Its protein is CASSRVAGESEQYF.

The chain couples TRBV10-1 to TRBJ1-5, with a weak D call TRBD1 (6 bases). Trimming took 0 bases from V and 4 from J, leaving 10 bases between them. The V gene's germline CDR1 is WNHNN and CDR2 SYGVQD (reference sequence). The CDR3 runs 15 residues. The CDR3 DNA follows: TGCGCCAGCAGTGAGTCAGCGGGGGCTAATCAGCCCCAGCATTTT. This translates into CASSESAGANQPQHF.

The chain has TRBV27 and TRBJ1-1; 7 nucleotides align to TRBD1. Germline V CDR1 and CDR2: MNHEY, SMNVEV (reference sequence). This CDR3 contains 11 residues. Losses at the gene ends were 10 bases for V and 6 bases for J; bases not matched to a gene: 5. The CDR3 DNA is TGTGCCACAGGGGGTAGGTCTGAAGCTTTCTTT. This encodes CATGGRSEAFF.

The V call is TRBV7-9, the J call TRBJ2-3, with 7 bases identical to TRBD2. The CDR3 contains 16 residues. Germline V gene lookup returns CDR1 SEHNR and CDR2 FQNEAQ (reference sequence). With 1 base clipped from V and 2 bases from J, the junction kept 6 bases outside the gene matches. The CDR3, as DNA: TGTGCCAGCAGCTTAGTCCTGGCGGGGGACACAGATACGCAGTATTTT. It yields the protein CASSLVLAGDTDTQYF. Supplemented by reference TRBV7-9 and TRBJ2-3, the full variable domain reads DTGVSQNPRHKITKRGQNVTFRCDPISEHNRLYWYRQTLGQGPEFLTYFQNEAQLEKSRLLSDRFSAERPKGSFSTLEIQRTEQGDSAMYLCASSLVLAGDTDTQYFGPGTRLTVL.

CDR3 bases: TGTGCCAGCAGTGGCAGGGGGATCCAAGAGACCCAGTACTTC. It translates to CASSGRGIQETQYF. The V gene is TRBV28, the J gene TRBJ2-5; TRBD1 aligns across 7 bases. The CDR3 extends over 14 amino acids. V lost 5 bases and J lost 1; bases outside the gene matches: 4. Germline-derived CDR1 and CDR2 are MDHEN and SYDVKM.

The gene calls are TRBV7-2 and TRBJ2-3; 12 nucleotides agree with TRBD2. Germline V gives CDR1 SGHTA, CDR2 FQGNSA. The CDR3 covers 18 residues. The junction had 11 bases not matched to a gene; V was cut back by 5 bases and J by 2 bases. The CDR3 DNA is TGTGCCAGCAGCCAGTGGGGACTAGCGGGCGGTATCACAGATACGCAGTATTTT. The encoded protein is CASSQWGLAGGITDTQYF.

For the CDR3, the DNA is TGTGCCAGCAGTCAAACAGGGCTTAACTATGGCTACACCTTC. Protein sequence: CASSQTGLNYGYTF. This chain joins TRBV2 and TRBJ1-2, with TRBD1 as a possible D gene (6 bases). This CDR3 comprises 14 residues. The V gene lost 5 bases and the J gene lost 1 base, with 11 bases spanning the gap. CDR1 is SNHLY, CDR2 FYNNEI, per germline.

The genes are TRBV7-6 and TRBJ1-2; D is possibly TRBD1 (5 bases). There are 18 residues in the CDR3. Germline V gene lookup returns CDR1 SGHVS and CDR2 FNYEAQ. Trimming pared 2 bases from V and 4 bases from J, leaving 23 bases between. The CDR3 region is CASSLKATEQPLIYGYTF. The CDR3 DNA is TGTGCCAGCAGCTTAAAGGCGACAGAGCAGCCACTTATCTATGGCTACACCTTC.

The CDR3 sequence: CASSPSDTGELFF. In DNA, the CDR3 is TGTGCCAGCTCACCGTCAGACACCGGGGAGCTGTTTTTT. The chain joins TRBV18 to TRBJ2-2; no firm D call. The CDR3 is 13 residues long. Germline CDR1 reads KGHSH; CDR2 reads LQKENI. Deletions cut 3 bases from V and 3 bases from J, with 5 bases between.

Points on this clone: At the DNA level, this CDR3 is encoded by other sequences in the same sample as well. The chain has TRBV27 and TRBJ1-5; D unresolved. The V end lost 5 bases, the J end lost 4 bases, and 12 bases lay between the germline ends. CDR3 size: 14 residues. Germline V gives CDR1 MNHEY, CDR2 SMNVEV (reference sequence). DNA of the CDR3: TGTGCCAGCAGTCCCCTCGGGAGTAATCAGCCCCAGCATTTT. The encoded protein is CASSPLGSNQPQHF.

J is TRBJ2-3 and V is TRBV27, with 12 bases lining up with TRBD2. CDR3 size: 17 residues. Germline CDR1 and CDR2: MNHEY and SMNVEV (reference sequence). J gave up 1 base and V 8 bases, and 10 bases lay outside the gene matches. The CDR3 sequence: CASGRLAGDVGTDTQYF. The CDR3 DNA reads as TGTGCCAGCGGTCGACTAGCGGGAGATGTGGGCACAGATACGCAGTATTTT.